This T cell receptor beta chain was found in a study of OX40 agonist ivuxolimab in advanced cancers. Study-wide background: Patients were given ivuxolimab, an antibody that agonizes OX40 (CD134). The group had a mean age of 60 years, ranged from roughly 23 to 85, and was 80% to 85% male. General study results and limits: The mean number of expanded clones was higher in CD8+ T cells than in CD4+.

Trimming stripped 5 bases from V and 5 bases from J, with 13 bases between. This CDR3 has 13 residues. Germline CDR1 reads SGHNT; CDR2 reads YENEEA. Worth noting for this clone: Its specificity is unknown.

Profiled with immunoSEQ multiplex PCR; TCRdb holds only in-frame clones, not every one. Counted here are about 36,000 clones, about 81% occurring once; the ten biggest clones make up approximately 21%. Source: CD4+ or CD8+ T cells sorted from blood, taken in a trial of the OX40 agonist ivuxolimab. The sequence came from an adult with an advanced solid tumor such as melanoma, head and neck, liver or kidney cancer. The V gene is TRBV11-3, the J gene TRBJ2-7; D is unclear. Here the CDR3 DNA reads TGTGCCAGCAGCCTTAAGAATAGAGACGAGCAGTACTTC. This encodes CASSLKNRDEQYF.